Shown below are 8 T cell receptor beta chains from a single sample sequenced in a study of T cells after yellow fever vaccination. From the 5' RACE reads, TCRdb called clonotypes with MiXCR, one entry per CDR3 protein. Among roughly 310,000 distinct CDR3 sequences, about 8.7% were seen once, and the ten largest hold around 17%. The sequences come from PBMCs, collected on the day of the first yellow fever vaccination. Receptor source: a man younger than 35 who received the YFV17D yellow fever vaccine.

The chain links TRBV11-2 to TRBJ2-1, with 11 bases identical to TRBD1. Trimming cost V 3 bases and J 7 bases; bases outside gene matches: 5. This CDR3 contains 15 residues. Germline values: CDR1 SGHAT, CDR2 FQNNGV. The DNA for the CDR3 is TGTGCCAGCAGCTTTCCGGACAGGGGGCGAAATGAGCAGTTCTTC. This sequence encodes CASSFPDRGRNEQFF.

This clonotype was counted only a few times. V gene TRBV28 combines with J gene TRBJ2-2; TRBD1 matches at 8 bases. CDR3 length: 15 amino acids. Per the germline V gene, CDR1 is MDHEN and CDR2 is SYDVKM. The trim removed 6 bases at V and 4 bases at J, leaving 7 bases unmatched. CDR3: CASREQGVGTGELFF. In DNA, the CDR3 is TGTGCCAGCAGAGAACAGGGGGTGGGCACCGGGGAGCTGTTTTTT.

This clonotype has at least ten counts. The genes are TRBV7-2 and TRBJ2-7, with D hard to call. CDR3 size: 12 residues. Looked up from germline, CDR1 is SGHTA and CDR2 is FQGNSA. V was cut by 5 bases and J by 2 bases, with 7 bases left in between. CDR3 amino acids: CASSPQPYEQYF. The CDR3 DNA follows: TGTGCCAGCAGCCCGCAGCCCTACGAGCAGTACTTC.

This clonotype appeared a few times. The V call is TRBV12-3 or TRBV12-4, the J call TRBJ1-2; no firm D call. This CDR3 comprises 16 residues. Trimming pared 7 bases from V and 3 bases from J, leaving 21 bases between. CDR3 in amino acids: CASIPNLLGVYYGYTF. Here the CDR3 DNA reads TGTGCCAGCATCCCGAACTTACTTGGGGTTTACTATGGCTACACCTTC.

The J gene is TRBJ2-1, the V gene TRBV25-1; tentative D call: TRBD2 (6 bases). Germline CDR1 reads MGHDK; CDR2 reads SYGVNS. The CDR3 contains 15 residues. V lost 0 bases to trimming and J lost 7 bases, with 13 bases between them. Here the CDR3 DNA reads TGTGCCAGCAGTGAATACGGGGGTTGGAAGAATGAGCAGTTCTTC. The encoded protein is CASSEYGGWKNEQFF.

There are a few counts of this clonotype. The chain employs TRBV6-1 and TRBJ2-7; 9 bases fit TRBD1. Germline V gene sequence: CDR1 MNHNS, CDR2 SASEGT. The junction had 7 bases not matched to a gene; V was cut back by 9 bases and J by 1 base. The CDR3 contains 14 residues. The CDR3 is CASHRDRASYEQYF. CDR3 nucleotides: TGTGCCAGTCACCGGGACAGGGCATCCTACGAGCAGTACTTC.

This clonotype was counted ten times or more. The rearrangement uses TRBV5-8 and TRBJ1-3, with D unclear. This CDR3 region has 18 residues. V gave up 0 bases and J gave up 0 bases, with 16 bases separating them. Per the germline V gene, CDR1 is SGHTS and CDR2 is YDEGEE. In nucleotides, the CDR3 is TGTGCCAGCAGCTTGGACGCTTATAGGGCTATCTCTGGAAACACCATATATTTT. It is translated as CASSLDAYRAISGNTIYF.

The chain has TRBV5-1 and TRBJ2-1; TRBD2 aligns across 8 bases. Germline-derived CDR1 and CDR2 are SGHRS and YFSETQ. CDR3 length: 15 amino acids. J was trimmed by 9 bases and V by 2 bases; bases with no gene match: 10. The CDR3 sequence is CASSLTGTSRSEQFF. The CDR3 DNA is TGCGCCAGCAGCTTAACCGGGACTAGTCGGTCTGAGCAGTTCTTC.